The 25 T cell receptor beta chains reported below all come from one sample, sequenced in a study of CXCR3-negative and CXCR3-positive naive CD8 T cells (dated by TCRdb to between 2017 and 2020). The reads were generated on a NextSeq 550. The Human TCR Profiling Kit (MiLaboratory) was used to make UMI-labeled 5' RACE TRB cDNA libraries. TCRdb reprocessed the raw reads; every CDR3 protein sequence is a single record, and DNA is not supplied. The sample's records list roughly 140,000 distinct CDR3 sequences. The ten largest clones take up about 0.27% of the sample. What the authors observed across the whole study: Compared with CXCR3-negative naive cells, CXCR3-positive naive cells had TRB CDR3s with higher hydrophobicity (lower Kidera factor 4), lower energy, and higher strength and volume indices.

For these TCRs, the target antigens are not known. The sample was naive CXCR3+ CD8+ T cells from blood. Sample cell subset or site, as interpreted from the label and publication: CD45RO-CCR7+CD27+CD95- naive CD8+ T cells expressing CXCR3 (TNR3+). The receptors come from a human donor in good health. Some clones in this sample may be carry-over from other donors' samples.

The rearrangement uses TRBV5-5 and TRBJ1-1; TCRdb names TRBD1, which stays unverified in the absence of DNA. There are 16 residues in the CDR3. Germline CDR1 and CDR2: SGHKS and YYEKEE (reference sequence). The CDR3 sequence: CASSSSTMTEETEAFF. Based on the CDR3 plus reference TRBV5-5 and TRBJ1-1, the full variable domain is DAGVTQSPTHLIKTRGQQVTLRCSPISGHKSVSWYQQVLGQGPQFIFQYYEKEERGRGNFPDRFSARQFPNYSSELNVNALLLGDSALYLCASSSSTMTEETEAFFGQGTRLTVV.

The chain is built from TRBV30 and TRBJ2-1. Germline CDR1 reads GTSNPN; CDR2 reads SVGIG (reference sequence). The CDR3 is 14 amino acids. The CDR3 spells CAWSVPFSYNEQFF.

This chain's CDR3 is CASSRANTEAFF. The chain links TRBV7-9 to TRBJ1-1. CDR3 length: 12 residues. Per the germline V gene, CDR1 is SEHNR and CDR2 is FQNEAQ (reference sequence).

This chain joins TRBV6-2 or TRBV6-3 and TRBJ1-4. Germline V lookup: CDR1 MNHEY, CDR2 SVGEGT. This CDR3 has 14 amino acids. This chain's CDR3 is CASSPRETYEKLFF.

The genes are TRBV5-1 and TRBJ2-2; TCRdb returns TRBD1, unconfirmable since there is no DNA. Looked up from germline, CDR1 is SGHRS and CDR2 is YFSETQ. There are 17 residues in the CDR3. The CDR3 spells CASSFLGSQEQTGELFF. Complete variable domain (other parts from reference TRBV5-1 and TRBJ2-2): KAGVTQTPRYLIKTRGQQVTLSCSPISGHRSVSWYQQTPGQGLQFLFEYFSETQRNKGNFPGRFSGRQFSNSRSEMNVSTLELGDSALYLCASSFLGSQEQTGELFFGEGSRLTVL.

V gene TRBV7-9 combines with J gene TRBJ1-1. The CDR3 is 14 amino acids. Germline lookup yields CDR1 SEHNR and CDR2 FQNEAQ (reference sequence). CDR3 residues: CASSLGVSLVGAFF. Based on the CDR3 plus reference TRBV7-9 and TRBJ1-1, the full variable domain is DTGVSQNPRHKITKRGQNVTFRCDPISEHNRLYWYRQTLGQGPEFLTYFQNEAQLEKSRLLSDRFSAERPKGSFSTLEIQRTEQGDSAMYLCASSLGVSLVGAFFGQGTRLTVV.

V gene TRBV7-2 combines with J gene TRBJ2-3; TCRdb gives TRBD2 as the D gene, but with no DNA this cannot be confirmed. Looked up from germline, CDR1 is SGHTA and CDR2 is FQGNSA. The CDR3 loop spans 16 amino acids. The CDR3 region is CASSSKPGPSTDTQYF.

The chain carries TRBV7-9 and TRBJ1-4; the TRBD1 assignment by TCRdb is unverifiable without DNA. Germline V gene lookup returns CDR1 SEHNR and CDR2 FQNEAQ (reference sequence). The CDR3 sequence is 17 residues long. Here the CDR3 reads CASSSPGKGTGDEKLFF.

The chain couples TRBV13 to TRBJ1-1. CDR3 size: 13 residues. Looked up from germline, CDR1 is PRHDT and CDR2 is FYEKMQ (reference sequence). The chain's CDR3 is CASSLFGDTEAFF.

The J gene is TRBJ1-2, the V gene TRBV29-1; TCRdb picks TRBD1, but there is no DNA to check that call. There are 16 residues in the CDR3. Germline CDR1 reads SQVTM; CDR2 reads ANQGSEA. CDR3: CSVQKDWADTNYGYTF.

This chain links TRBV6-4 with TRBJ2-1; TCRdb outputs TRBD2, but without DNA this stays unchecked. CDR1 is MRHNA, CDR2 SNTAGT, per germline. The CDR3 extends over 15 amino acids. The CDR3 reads CASSPSGGSTDEQFF.

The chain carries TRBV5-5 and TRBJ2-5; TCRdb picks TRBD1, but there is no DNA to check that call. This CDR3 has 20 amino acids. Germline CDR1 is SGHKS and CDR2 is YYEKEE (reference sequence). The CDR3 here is CASSLGTMMTGGGMMETQYF.

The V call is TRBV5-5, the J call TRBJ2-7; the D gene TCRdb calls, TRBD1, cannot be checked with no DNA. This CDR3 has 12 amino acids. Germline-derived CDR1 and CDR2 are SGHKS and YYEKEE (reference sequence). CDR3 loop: CASAIQGGSQYF. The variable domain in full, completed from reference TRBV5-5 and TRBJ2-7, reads DAGVTQSPTHLIKTRGQQVTLRCSPISGHKSVSWYQQVLGQGPQFIFQYYEKEERGRGNFPDRFSARQFPNYSSELNVNALLLGDSALYLCASAIQGGSQYFGPGTRLTVT.

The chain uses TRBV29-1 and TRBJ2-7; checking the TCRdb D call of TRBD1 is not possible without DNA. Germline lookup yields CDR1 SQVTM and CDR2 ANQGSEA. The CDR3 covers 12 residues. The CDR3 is CSVTGTGGEQYF.

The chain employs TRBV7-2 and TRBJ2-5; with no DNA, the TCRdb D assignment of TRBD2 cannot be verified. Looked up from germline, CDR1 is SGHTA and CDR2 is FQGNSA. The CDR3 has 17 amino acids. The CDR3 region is CASSPSRGPTSQETQYF.

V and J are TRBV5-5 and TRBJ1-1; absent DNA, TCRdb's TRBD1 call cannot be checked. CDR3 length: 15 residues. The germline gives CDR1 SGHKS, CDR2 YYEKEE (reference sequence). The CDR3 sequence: CASSLAPTGGTEAFF.

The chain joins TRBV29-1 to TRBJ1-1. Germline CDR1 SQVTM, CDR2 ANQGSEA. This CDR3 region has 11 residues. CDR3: CSVGTYTEAFF.

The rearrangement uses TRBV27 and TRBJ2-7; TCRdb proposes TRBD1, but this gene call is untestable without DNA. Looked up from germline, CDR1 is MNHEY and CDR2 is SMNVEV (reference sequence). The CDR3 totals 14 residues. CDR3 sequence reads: CASSWGGHSYEQYF.

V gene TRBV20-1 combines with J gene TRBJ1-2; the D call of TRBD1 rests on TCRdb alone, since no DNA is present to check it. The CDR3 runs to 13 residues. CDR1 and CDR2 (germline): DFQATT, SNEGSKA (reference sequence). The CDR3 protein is CSLGTGEIYGYTF.

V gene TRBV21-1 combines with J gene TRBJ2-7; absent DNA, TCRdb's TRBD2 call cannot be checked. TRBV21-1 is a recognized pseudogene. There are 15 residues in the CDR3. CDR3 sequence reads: CASIPRAGGEYEQYF.

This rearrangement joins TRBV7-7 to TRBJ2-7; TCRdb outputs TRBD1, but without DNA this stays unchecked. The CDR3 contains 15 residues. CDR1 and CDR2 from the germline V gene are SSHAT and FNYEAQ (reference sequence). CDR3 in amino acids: CASSSIGTGLYEQYF.

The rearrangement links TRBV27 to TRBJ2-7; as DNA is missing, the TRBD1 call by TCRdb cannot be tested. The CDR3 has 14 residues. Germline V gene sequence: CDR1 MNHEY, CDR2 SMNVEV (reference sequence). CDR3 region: CASSSRTGGYEQYF.

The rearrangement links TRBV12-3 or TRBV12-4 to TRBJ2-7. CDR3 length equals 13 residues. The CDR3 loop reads CASSRLISYEQYF.

The CDR3 region is CASSQFPGPSATDTQYF. The chain recombines TRBV3-1 with TRBJ2-3; TCRdb outputs TRBD1, but without DNA this stays unchecked. This CDR3 region has 17 residues. Germline CDR1 is LGHDT and CDR2 is YNNKEL (reference sequence).

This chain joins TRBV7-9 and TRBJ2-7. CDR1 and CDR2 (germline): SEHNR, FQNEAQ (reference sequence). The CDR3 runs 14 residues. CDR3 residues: CASSSGVGSYEQYF.